One and the same sample provided the 21 T cell receptor beta chains below, sequenced in a study of blood T cell repertoires in COVID-19. Sequencing was performed with immunoSEQ multiplex PCR; in TCRdb, only in-frame clones are kept and a portion is missing. The table includes some 52,000 clones, around four fifths detected once. The specimen was peripheral blood. The receptors were sampled from a man in his fifties with acute or convalescent COVID-19.

The chain has TRBV5-1 and TRBJ2-1; 9 positions match TRBD2. Trimming cost V 3 bases and J 4 bases; bases outside gene matches: 8. Germline CDR1 reads SGHRS; CDR2 reads YFSETQ. The CDR3 consists of 16 residues. CDR3: CASSSPRGGPYNEQFF. The CDR3 DNA is TGCGCCAGCAGCTCTCCGCGGGGGGGCCCTTACAATGAGCAGTTCTTC.

The chain couples TRBV5-1 to TRBJ1-1; 11 bases are a match to TRBD1. The trim removed 4 bases at V and 5 bases at J, leaving 4 bases unmatched. CDR3 length: 14 amino acids. CDR1 and CDR2 (germline): SGHRS, YFSETQ. The CDR3 DNA is TGCGCCAGCAGCCCCGGGACAGGGGGAACTGAAGCTTTCTTT. It specifies CASSPGTGGTEAFF.

This clone was seen only once. This chain joins TRBV11-3 and TRBJ2-2, with D maybe TRBD1 (6 bases). The V end was cut by 8 bases, the J end by 1 base, with 17 bases between. This CDR3 contains 16 residues. Germline values: CDR1 SGHNT, CDR2 YENEEA. The CDR3 region has the DNA TGTGCCAGCCAGGCCGGGACACTGAAGAACACCGGGGAGCTGTTTTTT. Amino acid sequence: CASQAGTLKNTGELFF. Supplemented by reference TRBV11-3 and TRBJ2-2, the full variable domain reads EAGVVQSPRYKIIEKKQPVAFWCNPISGHNTLYWYLQNLGQGPELLIRYENEEAVDDSQLPKDRFSAERLKGVDSTLKIQPAELGDSAVYLCASQAGTLKNTGELFFGEGSRLTVL.

The V call is TRBV10-3, the J call TRBJ1-2; 7 positions match TRBD1. V lost 4 bases and J lost 6; bases outside the gene matches: 5. Germline CDR1 reads ENHRY; CDR2 reads SYGVKD. The CDR3 spans 13 residues. The CDR3 sequence is CAISAGTDHGYTF. CDR3 sequence (DNA): TGTGCCATCAGTGCCGGGACAGACCATGGCTACACCTTC.

The V gene is TRBV14, the J gene TRBJ2-6; D remains unclear. V dropped 1 base and J dropped 0 bases, with 4 bases sitting between them. In germline, CDR1 is SGHDN, CDR2 FVKESK. The length of the CDR3 is 15 residues. The CDR3 DNA sequence: TGTGCCAGCAGCCAAGCAATCTCTGGGGCCAACGTCCTGACTTTC. This encodes CASSQAISGANVLTF.

V is TRBV4-1 and J is TRBJ2-1, with 7 positions matching TRBD1. The V segment lost 4 bases and the J segment 12 bases; nucleotides outside the gene matches: 15. The germline V gene has CDR1 MGHRA and CDR2 YSYEKL. There are 15 residues in the CDR3. The DNA for the CDR3 is TGCGCCAGCAGCCCCCTTCCCGAGACAGGGATTGGGCAGTTCTTC. It is translated as CASSPLPETGIGQFF.

The V call is TRBV5-1, the J call TRBJ1-4; no firm D call. V lost 0 bases and J lost 12, with 9 bases in between. Germline assignment: CDR1 SGHRS and CDR2 YFSETQ. The CDR3 extends over 12 amino acids. The CDR3 nucleotides read TGCGCCAGCAGCTTGGGGGCCGGGGAACTGTTTTTT. Amino acids: CASSLGAGELFF.

The chain links TRBV19 to TRBJ1-1, with TRBD1 as a possible D gene (5 bases). Per germline, CDR1 LNHDA and CDR2 SQIVND (reference sequence). V lost 7 bases and J 8 bases, leaving 11 bases between the germline ends. This CDR3 comprises 11 residues. The CDR3 DNA follows: TGTGCCAGTAAGTGGAGACAGGAAGCTTTCTTT. It codes for CASKWRQEAFF.

This sequence joins TRBV3-1 (or the pseudogene TRBV3-2) and TRBJ2-5; TRBD2 matches 8 bases. The CDR3 has 16 amino acids. Germline trimming cut 4 bases from V and 2 bases from J; bases unmatched to any gene: 9. Germline loops: CDR1 LGHDT, CDR2 YNNKEL (reference sequence). The CDR3 DNA follows: TGTGCCAGCAGCCGAGTCCCGGGAGGGATACAAGAGACCCAGTACTTC. Translation gives CASSRVPGGIQETQYF.

The chain is built from TRBV5-1 and TRBJ1-5; D is undetermined. Germline-derived CDR1 and CDR2 are SGHRS and YFSETQ. Deletions cut 8 bases from V and 2 bases from J, with 14 bases between. The CDR3 length is 14 residues. This CDR3 is CARSRRVCNQPQHF. DNA of the CDR3: TGCGCCAGATCCAGGAGGGTATGCAATCAGCCCCAGCATTTT.

This chain joins TRBV9 and TRBJ1-1; 8 bases agree with TRBD1. CDR3 length: 15 residues. Trimming cost V 4 bases and J 1 base; bases outside gene matches: 6. Per germline, CDR1 SGDLS and CDR2 YYNGEE. The CDR3 nucleotides are TGTGCCAGCAGCTCATCCGGGACAGGGAACACTGAAGCTTTCTTT. This encodes CASSSSGTGNTEAFF.

The genes are TRBV18 and TRBJ2-7, with 7 bases identical to TRBD2. This CDR3 has 12 residues. Looked up from germline, CDR1 is KGHSH and CDR2 is LQKENI. After removal of 4 bases from V and 4 bases from J, the junction contained 1 base not matched to a gene. The CDR3 loop is CASSRGGYEQYF. The CDR3 DNA is TGTGCCAGCTCACGGGGAGGGTACGAGCAGTACTTC.

The V gene is TRBV7-8, the J gene TRBJ2-3, with D maybe TRBD2 (5 bases). With 1 base removed from V and 2 bases from J, the gap between germline ends came to 13 bases. Germline values: CDR1 SGHVS, CDR2 FQNEAQ. The CDR3 is 16 residues long. DNA of the CDR3: TGTGCCAGCAGCTTAGTCGCCCGGGAACTCACAGATACGCAGTATTTT. Translated, it gives CASSLVARELTDTQYF. The variable domain in full, with the rest retrieved from reference TRBV7-8 and TRBJ2-3, is GAGVSQSPRYKVAKRGQDVALRCDPISGHVSLFWYQQALGQGPEFLTYFQNEAQLDKSGLPSDRFFAERPEGSVSTLKIQRTQQEDSAVYLCASSLVARELTDTQYFGPGTRLTVL.

V is TRBV6-2 or TRBV6-3 and J is TRBJ2-5; no reliable D call. CDR3 size: 14 residues. V was cut by 2 bases and J by 4 bases, with 11 bases left in between. The germline gives CDR1 MNHEY, CDR2 SVGEGT. CDR3 in amino acids: CASSYLAQLETQYF. The CDR3 DNA reads as TGTGCCAGCAGTTACCTCGCCCAGTTAGAGACCCAGTACTTC.

The chain employs TRBV6-1 and TRBJ1-2; D is uncertain. The CDR3 is made up of 13 amino acids. In germline, CDR1 is MNHNS, CDR2 SASEGT. Deletions cut 2 bases from V and 6 bases from J, with 10 bases between. The chain's CDR3 is CASSENVIDGYTF. The CDR3 coding sequence is TGTGCCAGCAGTGAAAATGTAATCGATGGCTACACCTTC.

The rearrangement joins TRBV9 to TRBJ2-7; TRBD1 matches at 8 bases. Germline V gene lookup returns CDR1 SGDLS and CDR2 YYNGEE. The CDR3 is made up of 15 amino acids. V lost 1 base to trimming and J lost 3 bases; unmatched junction nucleotides: 6. The CDR3 spells CASSVSTGESYEQYF. The CDR3 bases are TGTGCCAGCAGCGTATCGACAGGGGAGAGCTACGAGCAGTACTTC.

V usage is TRBV3-1 (or the pseudogene TRBV3-2) and J usage is TRBJ2-2, with D perhaps TRBD1 (5 bases). V lost 3 bases and J 0 bases, leaving 8 bases between the germline ends. This CDR3 has 15 residues. Germline values: CDR1 LGHDT, CDR2 YNNKEL (reference sequence). CDR3: CASSHRGPNTGELFF. The CDR3, as DNA: TGTGCCAGCAGCCATAGGGGTCCGAACACCGGGGAGCTGTTTTTT.

The rearrangement links TRBV5-1 to TRBJ2-1; D is perhaps TRBD1 (6 bases). The CDR3 runs to 15 residues. V lost 4 bases and J 8 bases, leaving 19 bases between the germline ends. Germline V lookup: CDR1 SGHRS, CDR2 YFSETQ. CDR3 sequence reads: CASSVAGTLGHEQFF. The CDR3 DNA reads TGCGCCAGCAGCGTAGCCGGGACACTAGGACATGAGCAGTTCTTC. The entire variable domain, with the rest obtained from reference TRBV5-1 and TRBJ2-1, is as follows: KAGVTQTPRYLIKTRGQQVTLSCSPISGHRSVSWYQQTPGQGLQFLFEYFSETQRNKGNFPGRFSGRQFSNSRSEMNVSTLELGDSALYLCASSVAGTLGHEQFFGPGTRLTVL.

This clone has a handful of counts. The V call is TRBV9, the J call TRBJ1-2; D is perhaps TRBD1 (6 bases). There are 13 residues in the CDR3. CDR1 is SGDLS, CDR2 YYNGEE, per germline. Trimming took 5 bases from V and 5 from J, leaving 13 bases between them. In DNA, the CDR3 is TGTGCCAGCAGGGGGGACATTCAATATGGCTACACCTTC. Protein sequence: CASRGDIQYGYTF.

The genes are TRBV6-1 and TRBJ2-1; 14 bases are shared with TRBD2. The germline gives CDR1 MNHNS, CDR2 SASEGT. The CDR3 runs 16 residues. V was pared by 0 bases and J by 7 bases, with 2 bases of the junction left unmatched. The CDR3 region is CASSEARTSGRNEQFF. CDR3 sequence (DNA): TGTGCCAGCAGTGAAGCCCGGACTAGCGGGAGGAATGAGCAGTTCTTC.

The gene calls are TRBV7-3 and TRBJ2-3, with D tentatively TRBD2 (6 bases). From germline, CDR1 is SGHTA and CDR2 FQGTGA. The ends were cut back, 5 bases at V and 5 bases at J, with 8 bases in the middle. The length of the CDR3 is 12 residues. This CDR3 reads CASSPSVDTQYF. In DNA form, the CDR3 reads TGTGCCAGCAGCCCTAGCGTAGATACGCAGTATTTT.